This T cell receptor (beta chain) was documented in a study of graft-versus-host responses after intestinal transplantation. Looking at the study overall: Recipients got multivisceral, liver-intestinal, or isolated intestinal transplants. Anti-thymocyte globulin was used for induction in all recipients, who then took tacrolimus and steroids for about 3 years. Study-wide findings and caveats: Among circulating GvH clones, peak levels were associated with early post-transplant declines in HvG clones. Graft-donor T cell macrochimerism coincided with high graft-versus-host to host-versus-graft clonal ratios in allografts.

Of note for this clone: Its antigen remains unidentified.

Here immunoSEQ multiplex PCR was the method, and the copy in TCRdb shows in-frame clones only, minus some. The table has some 27,000 clones, 85% to 95% seen once. The germline CDR1 and CDR2 sequences are WNHNN and SYGVQD (reference sequence). The V end lost 5 bases, the J end lost 12 bases, and 17 bases lay between the germline ends. This CDR3 is 13 amino acids long. The material was PBMCs, obtained 18 days after transplant. V is TRBV10-1 and J is TRBJ2-1, with D possibly TRBD2 on 5 matching bases. The origin of this receptor is a human patient who received an intestinal transplant, so some T cells may come from the graft donor. The CDR3 protein is CASSSDYTDGQFF. The CDR3 coding sequence is TGCGCCAGCAGTTCCGACTATACCGATGGGCAGTTCTTC.